The rows below give T cell receptor beta chains drawn from one sample of a study of T cell responses to AZD1222 COVID-19 vaccine. TCRdb's table, derived via immunoSEQ multiplex PCR, lists solely in-frame clones and lacks some. The sample includes roughly 180,000 clones, roughly 91% of them seen just once. The source material was peripheral blood, sampled 28 days after the second dose of the MenACWY control vaccine. The receptors shown here come from an adult who received the MenACWY meningococcal vaccine as a control. The CDR3 runs from the conserved cysteine through the conserved F or W. The D gene is left open where the match is weak. A row's size may be missing; if present it is once, few, many or a size class.

>-|-|TRBJ1-1|TRBV7-3
TGTGCCAGCAGCGTAATCAGAGTCATGAACACTGAAGCTTTCTTT
CASSVIRVMNTEAFF
>-|-|TRBJ1-5|TRBV10-2
TGCGCCAGCAGTGAGTCCGGGGATAGCAATCAGCCCCAGCATTTT
CASSESGDSNQPQHF
>-|-|TRBJ2-3|TRBV24-1
TGTGCCACCAGTGATGGGGCCACCGGGGCAGATACGCAGTATTTT
CATSDGATGADTQYF
>-|-|TRBJ1-2|TRBV6-5
TGTGCCAGCAGTTCCCCGGGGGGGGATGGCTACACCTTC
CASSSPGGDGYTF
>-|-|TRBJ1-5|TRBV28
TGTGCCAGCAGGGGGCGGAGGGTTCTGAGCAATCAGCCCCAGCATTTT
CASRGRRVLSNQPQHF
>-|-|TRBJ2-5|TRBV3-1/TRBV3-2
TGTGCCAGCAGCCAAGATCGAGAGACCCAGTACTTC
CASSQDRETQYF
>-|-|TRBJ1-1|TRBV7-9
TGTGCCAGCAGCTTAGCGACGAACACTGAAGCTTTCTTT
CASSLATNTEAFF
>-|-|TRBJ2-5|TRBV3-1/TRBV3-2
TGTGCCAGCAGCCCCTCGCGGGCACGAGAGACCCAGTACTTC
CASSPSRARETQYF
>TRBD1|-|TRBJ1-4|TRBV12-3/TRBV12-4
TGTGCCAGCAGGGACAGGAATGAAAAACTGTTTTTT
CASRDRNEKLFF
>-|-|TRBJ1-4|TRBV6-5
TGTGCCAGCAGTTACTCGTTGCAGACAACTAATGAAAAACTGTTTTTT
CASSYSLQTTNEKLFF
>TRBD1|once|TRBJ1-4|TRBV15
TGTGCCACCAGCAGAGACAGGGGGCGGGTAGTTAATGAAAAACTGTTTTTT
CATSRDRGRVVNEKLFF
>-|-|TRBJ2-5|TRBV5-1
TGCGCCAGCAGCTTGAGGGTCGAGACCCAGTACTTC
CASSLRVETQYF
>-|-|TRBJ1-1|TRBV7-9
TGTGCCAGCAGCTCCCCGGGGGGGGCGCGTACTGAAGCTTTCTTT
CASSSPGGARTEAFF
>TRBD1|-|TRBJ1-5|TRBV18
TGTGCCAGCTCACCACCGGCGACAGGGGTTAGCAATCAGCCCCAGCATTTT
CASSPPATGVSNQPQHF
>-|-|TRBJ1-3|TRBV5-1
TGCGCCAGCAGCCCGGGACGGCAGGGCACCATATATTTT
CASSPGRQGTIYF
>TRBD1|once|TRBJ2-2|TRBV4-1
TGCGCCAGCAGGCGGACAGGGAGCACCGGGGAGCTGTTTTTT
CASRRTGSTGELFF
>-|-|TRBJ1-4|TRBV6-5
TGTGCCAGCAGGCCGACTGCAACTAATGAAAAACTGTTTTTT
CASRPTATNEKLFF
>-|-|TRBJ1-6|TRBV5-1
TGCGCCAGCAGCTTGGCTTCGGGACAAAGAGGGAATTCACCCCTCCACTTT
CASSLASGQRGNSPLHF
>-|-|TRBJ1-2|TRBV7-2
TGTGCCAGCAGCTCACGGACAGCGTATGGCTACACCTTC
CASSSRTAYGYTF
>-|-|TRBJ1-6|TRBV10-3
TGTGCCATCAGTGACCGCGGCTATGCGAATTCACCCCTCCACTTT
CAISDRGYANSPLHF
>TRBD1|-|TRBJ1-2|TRBV14
TGTGCCAGCAGCTCGGGACAGGGCTATGGCTACACCTTC
CASSSGQGYGYTF
>-|-|TRBJ1-2|TRBV28
TGTGCCAGCAGTTCCTATGGGGGCCACTATGGCTACACCTTC
CASSSYGGHYGYTF
>TRBD2|-|TRBJ2-5|TRBV5-4
TGTGCCAGCAGCCAGACTAGCGGGGACCAAGAGACCCAGTACTTC
CASSQTSGDQETQYF
>-|-|TRBJ2-5|TRBV5-4
TGTGCCACCCTCGTGGGGGGCATACAAGAGACCCAGTACTTC
CATLVGGIQETQYF
>-|-|TRBJ1-2|TRBV19
TGTGCCAGTAGCCAACAGGGATTTGGCTACACCTTC
CASSQQGFGYTF
>-|-|TRBJ1-1|TRBV27
TGTGCCAGCAGTTTCCATGGGAGCAGGGCTATCACTGAAGCTTTCTTT
CASSFHGSRAITEAFF
>-|-|TRBJ2-4|TRBV19
TGTGCCAGTAGTAGTTGGACAGAAAACATTCAGTACTTC
CASSSWTENIQYF
>TRBD1|once|TRBJ1-6|TRBV30
TGTGCCGGAAGCGTAAACAGGGGAACTAGGAATTCACCCCTCCACTTT
CAGSVNRGTRNSPLHF
>-|-|TRBJ1-1|TRBV3-1/TRBV3-2
TGTGCCAGCAGCCAAGATTATCGACGGACGAACACTGAAGCTTTCTTT
CASSQDYRRTNTEAFF
>-|-|TRBJ2-7|TRBV3-1/TRBV3-2
TGTGCCAGCAGCCCTATCGGGGTCGGGGTCTACGAGCAGTACTTC
CASSPIGVGVYEQYF
>TRBD2|-|TRBJ2-3|TRBV7-2
TGTGCCAGCAGCTTAGTTGCGGGGGGCCAAGGAGATACGCAGTATTTT
CASSLVAGGQGDTQYF
>-|-|TRBJ1-4|TRBV6-6
TGTGCCAGCAGTTACGATGGCAGGGGAGGTGAAAAACTGTTTTTT
CASSYDGRGGEKLFF
>-|-|TRBJ2-3|TRBV10-3
TGTGCCATCAGTGAGTCGGAGGCAGTTAGTCAGGGTACGCAGTATTTT
CAISESEAVSQGTQYF
>TRBD1|-|TRBJ2-1|TRBV6-2/TRBV6-3
TGTGCCAGCACCCCAATGCCAGGGGGGCAGTTCTTC
CASTPMPGGQFF
>-|-|TRBJ1-4|TRBV5-1
TGCGCCAGCAGCGAGGGAGGAGGAGGTGAAAAACTGTTTTTT
CASSEGGGGEKLFF
>TRBD1|-|TRBJ1-1|TRBV18
TGTGCCAGCTCATCAGCCGGGACAGGGAGGTCTGAAGCTTTCTTT
CASSSAGTGRSEAFF
>-|-|TRBJ1-2|TRBV6-1
TGTGCCAGCAGTGAACTGGCAGATAACTATGGCTACACCTTC
CASSELADNYGYTF
>TRBD2|-|TRBJ2-3|TRBV28
TGTGCCAGCAGTAATAGCGGGGGAGTATTGGATACGCAGTATTTT
CASSNSGGVLDTQYF
>TRBD1|-|TRBJ1-1|TRBV12-3/TRBV12-4
TGTGCCAGCAGTTTAAACAGGGGAGCTTTCTTT
CASSLNRGAFF
>-|-|TRBJ2-3|TRBV5-1
TGCGCCAGCAGCCCCGCCTCGAGCACAGATACGCAGTATTTT
CASSPASSTDTQYF
>-|-|TRBJ1-5|TRBV11-2
TGTGCCAGCAGCTTAGAAAGGGACCAGCCCCAGCATTTT
CASSLERDQPQHF